These T cell receptor beta chains were read from a single sample in a study of HIV-infected patients and healthy controls. A single record per CDR3 protein comes from TCRdb applying MiXCR to the 5' RACE reads. Among 7,500 to 10,000 distinct CDR3 sequences, 8% were seen once, and the ten largest hold roughly 32%. The sample here was blood, taken before antiretroviral therapy. All receptors come from an adult with HIV infection. The donor label of this sample is uncertain. The conserved cysteine and the conserved F or W are not part of the CDR3 here. Rows give clone size only sometimes, using once, few, many, or a class for an expanded clone.

j_call v_call clone_size cdr3_aa
TRBJ1-6 TRBV14 few ASSPLGTGPSPLH
TRBJ2-2 TRBV3-1 many ASSQPAGELF
TRBJ1-2 TRBV3-1 once ASSPQETRGYT
TRBJ1-1 TRBV5-4 many ASSYGTGRMNTEAF
TRBJ2-7 TRBV2 many ASNIRILYEQY
TRBJ1-5 TRBV4-1 few ASSQGGQGNQPQH
TRBJ1-1 TRBV7-9 many ASSLGQGVFTEAF
TRBJ1-1 TRBV30 many AWSVLDRGRFSAF
TRBJ2-7 TRBV5-6 many ASSPDNSPYEQY
TRBJ2-2 TRBV5-1 many ASRSGTGPGELF
TRBJ2-5 TRBV25-1 NA ASKGPLKETQY
TRBJ2-3 TRBV27 NA ASSIRRGAGGTDTQY
TRBJ2-1 TRBV6-2/TRBV6-3 many ASTGYRDSLYNEQF
TRBJ2-7 TRBV20-1 many SVPGQGTSYEQY
TRBJ1-1 TRBV3-1 many ASSQEWGETGATEAF
TRBJ1-2 TRBV7-9 many ASSPSGTAYDGYT
TRBJ1-6 TRBV20-1 many SARPLGQAWNSPLH
TRBJ2-1 TRBV10-3 few AIGLAGYNEQF
TRBJ2-1 TRBV12-3/TRBV12-4 many ASSPRTGLYNEQF
TRBJ2-1 TRBV20-1 NA SARGLADPNEQF
TRBJ1-3 TRBV5-6 few ASSLERGNTIY
TRBJ1-2 TRBV18 medium-sized ASSRYGDYGYT
TRBJ2-7 TRBV12-3/TRBV12-4 many ASSRQGTTYEQY
TRBJ2-3 TRBV15 many ATSRDASGSLRSYTQY
TRBJ2-7 TRBV6-6 many ASSYRVRPYEQY
TRBJ1-4 TRBV28 NA ASSDPRGAEKLF
TRBJ1-5 TRBV4-1 many ASSHLEEGSGNQPQH
TRBJ2-3 TRBV7-2 many ASSLALGLAGVRDTQY
TRBJ2-7 TRBV5-1 many ASSLQDIYEQY
TRBJ2-5 TRBV7-2 many ASSLGVPGFQETQY
TRBJ1-5 TRBV4-2 many ASSQDGAQPQH
TRBJ2-1 TRBV7-6 many ASSLDRSSYNEQF
TRBJ2-3 TRBV5-1 many ASSLGGVGADTQY
TRBJ2-7 TRBV18 NA ASSPYDGYEQY
TRBJ2-3 TRBV5-1 many ASSLREGGRADTQY
TRBJ2-7 TRBV6-1 many ASSGGWDYEQY
TRBJ1-5 TRBV15 many ATSKSLTGGHSNQPQH
TRBJ1-1 TRBV2 many ASSVGLGGGTEAF
TRBJ2-7 TRBV10-2 many ASTQGEGYEQY